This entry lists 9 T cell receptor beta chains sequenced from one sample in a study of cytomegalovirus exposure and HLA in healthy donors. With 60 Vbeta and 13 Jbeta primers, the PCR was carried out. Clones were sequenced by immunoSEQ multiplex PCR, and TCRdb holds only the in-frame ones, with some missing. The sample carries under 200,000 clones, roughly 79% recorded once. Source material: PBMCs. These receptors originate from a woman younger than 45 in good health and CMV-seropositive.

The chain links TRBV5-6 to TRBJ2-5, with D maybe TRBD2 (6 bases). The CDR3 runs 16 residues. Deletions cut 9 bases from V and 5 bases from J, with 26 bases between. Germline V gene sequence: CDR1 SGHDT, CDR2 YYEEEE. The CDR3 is CATTSIEGGFGETQYF. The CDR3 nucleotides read TGTGCCACCACTAGTATCGAGGGAGGCTTTGGGGAGACCCAGTACTTC.

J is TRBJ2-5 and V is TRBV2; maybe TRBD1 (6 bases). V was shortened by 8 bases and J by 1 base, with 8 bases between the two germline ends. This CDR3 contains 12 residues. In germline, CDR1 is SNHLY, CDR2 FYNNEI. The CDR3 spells CASLDSQETQYF. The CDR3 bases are TGTGCCAGCCTGGACAGCCAAGAGACCCAGTACTTC.

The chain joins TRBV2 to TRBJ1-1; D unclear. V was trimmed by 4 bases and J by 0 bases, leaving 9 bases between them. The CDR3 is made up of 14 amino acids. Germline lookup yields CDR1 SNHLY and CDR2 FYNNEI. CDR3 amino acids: CASSAPTVNTEAFF. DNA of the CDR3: TGTGCCAGCAGTGCCCCCACAGTGAACACTGAAGCTTTCTTT.

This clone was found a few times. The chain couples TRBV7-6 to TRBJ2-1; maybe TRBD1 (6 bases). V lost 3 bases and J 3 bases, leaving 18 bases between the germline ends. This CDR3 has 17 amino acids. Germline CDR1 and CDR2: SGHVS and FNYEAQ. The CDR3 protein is CASSLRTAETYYNEQFF. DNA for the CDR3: TGTGCCAGCAGCTTGAGGACAGCAGAAACGTACTACAATGAGCAGTTCTTC.

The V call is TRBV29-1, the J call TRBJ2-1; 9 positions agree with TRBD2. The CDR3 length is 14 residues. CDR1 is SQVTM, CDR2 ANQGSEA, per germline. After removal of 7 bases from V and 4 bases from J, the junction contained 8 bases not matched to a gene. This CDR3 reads CSALTSGLYNEQFF. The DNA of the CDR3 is TGCAGCGCCCTGACTAGCGGCCTATACAATGAGCAGTTCTTC.

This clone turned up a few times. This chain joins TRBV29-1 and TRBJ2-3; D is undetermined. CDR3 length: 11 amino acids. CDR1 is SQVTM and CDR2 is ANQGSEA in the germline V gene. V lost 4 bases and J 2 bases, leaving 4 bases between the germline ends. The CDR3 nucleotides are TGCAGCGTTGGACACACAGATACGCAGTATTTT. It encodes CSVGHTDTQYF.

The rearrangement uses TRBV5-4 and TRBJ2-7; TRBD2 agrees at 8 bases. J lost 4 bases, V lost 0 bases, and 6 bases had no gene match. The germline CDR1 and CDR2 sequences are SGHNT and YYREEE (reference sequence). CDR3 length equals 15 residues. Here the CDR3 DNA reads TGTGCCAGCAGCTTGGCCGGACTAGCAGAGTACGAGCAGTACTTC. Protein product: CASSLAGLAEYEQYF.

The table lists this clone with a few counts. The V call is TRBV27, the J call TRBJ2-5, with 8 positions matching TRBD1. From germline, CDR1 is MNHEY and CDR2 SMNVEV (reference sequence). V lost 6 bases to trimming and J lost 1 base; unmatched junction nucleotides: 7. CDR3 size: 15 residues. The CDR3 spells CASSQQGGAQETQYF. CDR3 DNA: TGTGCCAGCAGCCAACAGGGGGGAGCCCAAGAGACCCAGTACTTC.

In DNA, the CDR3 is TGTGCCACCAGCAGAGACCCCCAGGAGACCCAGTACTTC. Translated: CATSRDPQETQYF. The chain couples TRBV15 to TRBJ2-5; D remains ambiguous. Germline assignment: CDR1 LNHNV and CDR2 YYDKDF (reference sequence). This CDR3 has 13 amino acids. V was shortened by 0 bases and J by 5 bases, with 7 bases between the two germline ends.